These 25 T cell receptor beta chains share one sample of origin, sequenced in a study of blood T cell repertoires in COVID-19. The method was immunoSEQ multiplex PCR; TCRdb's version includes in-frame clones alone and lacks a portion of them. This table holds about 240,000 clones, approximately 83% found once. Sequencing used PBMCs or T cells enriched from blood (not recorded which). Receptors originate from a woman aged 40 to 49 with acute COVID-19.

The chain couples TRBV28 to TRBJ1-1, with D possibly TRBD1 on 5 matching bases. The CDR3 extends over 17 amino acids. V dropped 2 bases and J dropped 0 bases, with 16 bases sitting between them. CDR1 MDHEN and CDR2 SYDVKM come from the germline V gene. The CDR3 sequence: CASSLPSGAGLNTEAFF. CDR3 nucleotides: TGTGCCAGCAGTTTACCTAGTGGGGCCGGGTTGAACACTGAAGCTTTCTTT.

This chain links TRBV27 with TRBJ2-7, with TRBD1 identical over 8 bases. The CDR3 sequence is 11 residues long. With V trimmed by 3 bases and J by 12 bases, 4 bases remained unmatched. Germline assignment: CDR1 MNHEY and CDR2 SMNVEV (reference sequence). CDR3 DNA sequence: TGTGCCAGCAGTTTCGGACAGGGATGGTACTTC. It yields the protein CASSFGQGWYF.

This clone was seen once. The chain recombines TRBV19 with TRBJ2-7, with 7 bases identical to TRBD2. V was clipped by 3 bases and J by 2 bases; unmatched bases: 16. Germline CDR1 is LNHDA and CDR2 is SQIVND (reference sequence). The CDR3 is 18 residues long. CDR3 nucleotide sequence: TGTGCCAGTAGTATGAAGTATTCCCTAGCGGTGAACACCTACGAGCAGTACTTC. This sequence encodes CASSMKYSLAVNTYEQYF.

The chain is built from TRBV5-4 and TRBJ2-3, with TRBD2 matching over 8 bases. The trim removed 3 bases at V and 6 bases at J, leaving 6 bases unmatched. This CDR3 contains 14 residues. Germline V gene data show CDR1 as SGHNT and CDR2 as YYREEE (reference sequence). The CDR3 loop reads CASSYGTREDTQYF. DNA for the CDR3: TGTGCCAGCAGCTACGGGACTAGGGAGGATACGCAGTATTTT.

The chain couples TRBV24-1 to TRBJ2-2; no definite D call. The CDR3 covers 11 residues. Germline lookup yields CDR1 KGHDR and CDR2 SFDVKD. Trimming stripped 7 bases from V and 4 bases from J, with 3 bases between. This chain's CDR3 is CATSLTGELFF. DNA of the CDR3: TGTGCCACCAGCCTCACCGGGGAGCTGTTTTTT.

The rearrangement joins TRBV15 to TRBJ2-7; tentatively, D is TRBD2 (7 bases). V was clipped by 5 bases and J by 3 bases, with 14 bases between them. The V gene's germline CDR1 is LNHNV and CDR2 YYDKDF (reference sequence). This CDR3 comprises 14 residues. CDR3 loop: CATSPGRGNYEQYF. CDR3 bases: TGTGCCACCAGCCCTGGGAGGGGGAACTACGAGCAGTACTTC.

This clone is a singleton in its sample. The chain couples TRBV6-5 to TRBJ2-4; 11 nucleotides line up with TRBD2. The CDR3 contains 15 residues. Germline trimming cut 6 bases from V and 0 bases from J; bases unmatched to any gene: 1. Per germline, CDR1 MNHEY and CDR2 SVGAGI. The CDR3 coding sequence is TGTGCCAGCAGCGGACTAGCGGGAGCCAAAAACATTCAGTACTTC. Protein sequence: CASSGLAGAKNIQYF.

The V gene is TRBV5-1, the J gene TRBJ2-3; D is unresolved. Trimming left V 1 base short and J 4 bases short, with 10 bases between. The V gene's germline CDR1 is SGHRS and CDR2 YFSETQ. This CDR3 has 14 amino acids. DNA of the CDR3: TGCGCCAGCAGCTTGACTTACCTCTCAGATACGCAGTATTTT. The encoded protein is CASSLTYLSDTQYF.

CDR3: CASSSPGTSGRARYEQFF. The CDR3 coding sequence is TGTGCCAGCTCATCCCCCGGGACTAGCGGGAGAGCCCGCTATGAGCAGTTCTTC. The chain couples TRBV18 to TRBJ2-1; 14 nucleotides match TRBD2. The germline V gene encodes CDR1 KGHSH and CDR2 LQKENI. Losses at the gene ends were 5 bases for V and 8 bases for J; bases not matched to a gene: 14. The CDR3 is made up of 18 amino acids. The full variable domain, its missing parts supplied by reference TRBV18 and TRBJ2-1, is NAGVMQNPRHLVRRRGQEARLRCSPMKGHSHVYWYRQLPEEGLKFMVYLQKENIIDESGMPKERFSAEFPKEGPSILRIQQVVRGDSAAYFCASSSPGTSGRARYEQFFGPGTRLTVL.

Written as DNA, the CDR3 is TGTGCCAGCAGCTTGGTGGAGAGGGCGAGGATTACTGAAGCTTTCTTT. It encodes CASSLVERARITEAFF. V is TRBV5-5 and J is TRBJ1-1; D is undetermined. Trimming removed 0 bases from V and 5 bases from J, with 17 bases in between. Germline V gives CDR1 SGHKS, CDR2 YYEKEE (reference sequence). The CDR3 runs to 16 residues.

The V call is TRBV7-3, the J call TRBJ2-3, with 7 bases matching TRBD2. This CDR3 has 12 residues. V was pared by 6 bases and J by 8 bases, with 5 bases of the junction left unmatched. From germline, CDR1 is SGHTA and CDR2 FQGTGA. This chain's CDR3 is CASSQGRGTQYF. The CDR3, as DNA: TGTGCCAGCAGTCAAGGGAGGGGTACGCAGTATTTT.

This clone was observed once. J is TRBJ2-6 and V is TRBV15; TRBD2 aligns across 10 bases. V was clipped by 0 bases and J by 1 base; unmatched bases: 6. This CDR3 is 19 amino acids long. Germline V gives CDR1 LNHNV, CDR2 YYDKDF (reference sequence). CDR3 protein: CATSRDEGTSVSGANVLTF. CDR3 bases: TGTGCCACCAGCAGAGATGAGGGGACTAGCGTTTCTGGGGCCAACGTCCTGACTTTC. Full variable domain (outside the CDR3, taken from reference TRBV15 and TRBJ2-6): DAMVIQNPRYQVTQFGKPVTLSCSQTLNHNVMYWYQQKSSQAPKLLFHYYDKDFNNEADTPDNFQSRRPNTSFCFLDIRSPGLGDTAMYLCATSRDEGTSVSGANVLTFGAGSRLTVL.

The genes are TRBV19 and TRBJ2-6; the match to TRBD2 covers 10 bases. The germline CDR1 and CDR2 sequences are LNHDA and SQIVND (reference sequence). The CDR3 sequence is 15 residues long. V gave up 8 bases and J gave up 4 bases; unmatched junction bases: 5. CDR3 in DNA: TGTGCCAGTTCAAGCGGGGGGGCCGGGGCCAACGTCCTGACTTTC. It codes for CASSSGGAGANVLTF. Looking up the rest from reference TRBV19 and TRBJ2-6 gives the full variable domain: DGGITQSPKYLFRKEGQNVTLSCEQNLNHDAMYWYRQDPGQGLRLIYYSQIVNDFQKGDIAEGYSVSREKKESFPLTVTSAQKNPTAFYLCASSSGGAGANVLTFGAGSRLTVL.

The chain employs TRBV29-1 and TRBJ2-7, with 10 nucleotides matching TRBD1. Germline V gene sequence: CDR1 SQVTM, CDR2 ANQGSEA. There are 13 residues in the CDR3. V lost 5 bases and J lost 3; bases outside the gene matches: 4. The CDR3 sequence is CSVTGTGVYEQYF. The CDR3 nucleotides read TGCAGCGTTACCGGGACAGGGGTCTACGAGCAGTACTTC.

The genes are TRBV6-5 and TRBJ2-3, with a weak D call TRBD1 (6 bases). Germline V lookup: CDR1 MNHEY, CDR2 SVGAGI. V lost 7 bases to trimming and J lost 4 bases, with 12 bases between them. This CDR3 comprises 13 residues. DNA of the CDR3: TGTGCCAGCACAGTCAGGGGTGCAGATACGCAGTATTTT. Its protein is CASTVRGADTQYF.

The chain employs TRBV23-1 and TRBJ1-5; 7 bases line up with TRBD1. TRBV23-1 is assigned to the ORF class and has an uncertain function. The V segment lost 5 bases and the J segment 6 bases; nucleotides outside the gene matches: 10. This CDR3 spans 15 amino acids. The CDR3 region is CASSKRTGSSQPQHF. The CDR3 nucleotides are TGCGCCAGCAGTAAAAGGACAGGCTCCTCTCAGCCCCAGCATTTT.

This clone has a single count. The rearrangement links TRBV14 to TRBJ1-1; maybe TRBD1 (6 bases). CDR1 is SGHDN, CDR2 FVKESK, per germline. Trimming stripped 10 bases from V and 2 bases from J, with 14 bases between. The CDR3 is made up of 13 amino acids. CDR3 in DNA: TGTGCCACCACCGGACAGTTAAACACTGAAGCTTTCTTT. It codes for CATTGQLNTEAFF. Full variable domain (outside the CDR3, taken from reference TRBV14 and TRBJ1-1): EAGVTQFPSHSVIEKGQTVTLRCDPISGHDNLYWYRRVMGKEIKFLLHFVKESKQDESGMPNNRFLAERTGGTYSTLKVQPAELEDSGVYFCATTGQLNTEAFFGQGTRLTVV.

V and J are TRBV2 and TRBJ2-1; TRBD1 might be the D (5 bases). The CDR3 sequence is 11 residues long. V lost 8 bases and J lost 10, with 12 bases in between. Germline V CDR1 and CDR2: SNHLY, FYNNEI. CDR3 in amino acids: CASGVKGEQFF. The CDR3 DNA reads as TGTGCCAGCGGGGTGAAGGGGGAGCAGTTCTTC.

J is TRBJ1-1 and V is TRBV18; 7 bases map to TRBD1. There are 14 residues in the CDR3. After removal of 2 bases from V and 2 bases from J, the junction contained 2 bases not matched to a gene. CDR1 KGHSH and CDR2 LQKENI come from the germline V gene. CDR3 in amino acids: CASSPGTDNTEAFF. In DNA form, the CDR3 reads TGTGCCAGCTCACCAGGGACAGACAACACTGAAGCTTTCTTT.

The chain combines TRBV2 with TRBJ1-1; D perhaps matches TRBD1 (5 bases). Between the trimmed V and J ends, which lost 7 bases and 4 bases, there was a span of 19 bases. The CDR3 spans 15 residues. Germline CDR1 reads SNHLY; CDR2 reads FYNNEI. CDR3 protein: CASKPNRGDFTEAFF. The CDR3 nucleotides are TGTGCCAGCAAGCCAAACCGGGGGGATTTCACTGAAGCTTTCTTT. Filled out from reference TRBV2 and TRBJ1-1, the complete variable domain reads EPEVTQTPSHQVTQMGQEVILRCVPISNHLYFYWYRQILGQKVEFLVSFYNNEISEKSEIFDDQFSVERPDGSNFTLKIRSTKLEDSAMYFCASKPNRGDFTEAFFGQGTRLTVV.

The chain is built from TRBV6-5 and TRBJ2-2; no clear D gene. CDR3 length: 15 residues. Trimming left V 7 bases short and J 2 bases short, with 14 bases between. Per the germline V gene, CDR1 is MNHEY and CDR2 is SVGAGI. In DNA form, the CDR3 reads TGTGCCAGCATTTCCCTGATAGTTAACACCGGGGAGCTGTTTTTT. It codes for CASISLIVNTGELFF.

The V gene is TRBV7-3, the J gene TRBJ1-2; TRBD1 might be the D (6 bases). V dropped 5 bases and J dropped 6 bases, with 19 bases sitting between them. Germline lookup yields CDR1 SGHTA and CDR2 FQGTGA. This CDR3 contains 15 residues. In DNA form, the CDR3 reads TGTGCCAGCAGCCCCTCGTGGGACAAGAAGGATGGCTACACCTTC. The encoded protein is CASSPSWDKKDGYTF.

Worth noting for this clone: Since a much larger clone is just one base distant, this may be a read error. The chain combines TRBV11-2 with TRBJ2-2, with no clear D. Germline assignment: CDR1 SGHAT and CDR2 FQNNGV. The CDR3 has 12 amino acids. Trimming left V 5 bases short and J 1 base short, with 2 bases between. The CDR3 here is CASSRNTGELFF. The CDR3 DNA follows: TGTGCCAGCAGCCGGAACACCGGGGAGCTGTTTTTT.

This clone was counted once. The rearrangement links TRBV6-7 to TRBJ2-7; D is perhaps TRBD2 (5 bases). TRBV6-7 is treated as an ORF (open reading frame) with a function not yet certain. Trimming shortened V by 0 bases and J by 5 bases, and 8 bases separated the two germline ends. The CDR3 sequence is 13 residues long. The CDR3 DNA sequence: TGTGCCAGCAGTTACTCTAGCGTCCACGAGCAGTACTTC. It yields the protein CASSYSSVHEQYF.

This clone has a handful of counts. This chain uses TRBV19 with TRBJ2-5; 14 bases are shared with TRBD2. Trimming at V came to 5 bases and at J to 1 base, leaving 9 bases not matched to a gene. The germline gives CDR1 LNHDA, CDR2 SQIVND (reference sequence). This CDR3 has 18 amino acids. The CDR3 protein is CASSPRLAGGPFQETQYF. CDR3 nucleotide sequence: TGTGCCAGTAGTCCTCGACTAGCGGGAGGGCCTTTCCAAGAGACCCAGTACTTC.